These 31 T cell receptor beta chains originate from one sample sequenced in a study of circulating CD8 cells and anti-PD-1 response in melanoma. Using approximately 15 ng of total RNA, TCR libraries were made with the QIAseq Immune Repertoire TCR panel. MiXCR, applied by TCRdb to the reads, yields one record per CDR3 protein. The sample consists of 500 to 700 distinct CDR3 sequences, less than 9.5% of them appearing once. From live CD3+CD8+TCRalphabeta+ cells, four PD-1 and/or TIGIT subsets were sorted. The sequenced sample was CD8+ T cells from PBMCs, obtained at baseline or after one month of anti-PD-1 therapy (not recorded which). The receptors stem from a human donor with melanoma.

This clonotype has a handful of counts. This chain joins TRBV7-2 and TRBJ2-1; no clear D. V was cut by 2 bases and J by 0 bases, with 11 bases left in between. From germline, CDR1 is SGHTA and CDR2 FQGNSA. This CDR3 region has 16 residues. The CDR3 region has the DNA TGTGCCAGCAGCTTAACACTTCTTCGCTCCTACAATGAGCAGTTCTTC. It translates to CASSLTLLRSYNEQFF. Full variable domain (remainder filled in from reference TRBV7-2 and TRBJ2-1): GAGVSQSPSNKVTEKGKDVELRCDPISGHTALYWYRQSLGQGLEFLIYFQGNSAPDKSGLPSDRFSAERTGGSVSTLTIQRTQQEDSAVYLCASSLTLLRSYNEQFFGPGTRLTVL.

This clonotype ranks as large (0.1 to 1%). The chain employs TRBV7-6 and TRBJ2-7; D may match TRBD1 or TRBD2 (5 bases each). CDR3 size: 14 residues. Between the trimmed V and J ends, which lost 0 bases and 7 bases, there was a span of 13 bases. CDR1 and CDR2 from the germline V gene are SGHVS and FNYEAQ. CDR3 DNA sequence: TGTGCCAGCAGCTTAGCCGGGACGGATTATGAGCAGTACTTC. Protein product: CASSLAGTDYEQYF.

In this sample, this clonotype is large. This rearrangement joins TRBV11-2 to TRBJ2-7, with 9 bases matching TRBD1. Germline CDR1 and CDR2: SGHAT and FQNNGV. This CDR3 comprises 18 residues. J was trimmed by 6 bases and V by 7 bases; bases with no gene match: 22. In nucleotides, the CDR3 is TGTGCCAGCACCACTGGCGGGACAGGGAAAGCCGTTTCGGGCGAGCAGTACTTC. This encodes CASTTGGTGKAVSGEQYF.

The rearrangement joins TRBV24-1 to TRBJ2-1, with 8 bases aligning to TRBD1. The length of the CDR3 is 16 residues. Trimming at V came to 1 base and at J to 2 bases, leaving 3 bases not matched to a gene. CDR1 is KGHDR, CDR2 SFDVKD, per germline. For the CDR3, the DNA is TGTGCCACCAGTGATTTAGGACAGGGTACCTACAATGAGCAGTTCTTC. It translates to CATSDLGQGTYNEQFF.

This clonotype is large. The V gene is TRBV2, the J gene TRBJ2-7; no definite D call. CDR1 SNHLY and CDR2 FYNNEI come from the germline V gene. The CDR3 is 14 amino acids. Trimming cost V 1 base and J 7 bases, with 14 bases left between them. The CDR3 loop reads CASSEEGSAYEQYF. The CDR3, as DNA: TGTGCCAGCAGTGAAGAGGGCTCGGCTTATGAGCAGTACTTC.

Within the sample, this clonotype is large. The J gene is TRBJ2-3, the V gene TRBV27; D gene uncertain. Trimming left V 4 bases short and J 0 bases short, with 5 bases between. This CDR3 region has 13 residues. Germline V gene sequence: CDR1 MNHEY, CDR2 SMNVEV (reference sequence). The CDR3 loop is CASSSDSTDTQYF. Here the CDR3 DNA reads TGTGCCAGCAGTTCCGATAGCACAGATACGCAGTATTTT.

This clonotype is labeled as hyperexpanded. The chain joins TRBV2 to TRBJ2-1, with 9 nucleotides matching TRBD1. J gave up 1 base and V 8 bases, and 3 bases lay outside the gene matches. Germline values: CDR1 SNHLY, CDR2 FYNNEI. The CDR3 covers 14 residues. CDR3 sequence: CASATGGSYNEQFF. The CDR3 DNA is TGTGCCAGCGCGACAGGGGGATCCTACAATGAGCAGTTCTTC.

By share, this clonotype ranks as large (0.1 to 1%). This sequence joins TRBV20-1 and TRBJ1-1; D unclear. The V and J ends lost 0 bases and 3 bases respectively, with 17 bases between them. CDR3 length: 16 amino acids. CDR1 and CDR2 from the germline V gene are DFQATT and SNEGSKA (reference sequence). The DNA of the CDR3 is TGCAGTGCTAGAGATGTGAACACACTACGTTACACTGAAGCTTTCTTT. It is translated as CSARDVNTLRYTEAFF.

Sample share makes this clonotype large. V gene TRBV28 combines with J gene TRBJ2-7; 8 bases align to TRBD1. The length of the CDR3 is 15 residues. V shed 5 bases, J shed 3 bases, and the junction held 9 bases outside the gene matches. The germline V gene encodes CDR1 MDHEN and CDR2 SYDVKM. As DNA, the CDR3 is TGTGCCAGCAGTCCCGGGAAGGACAGGGACTACGAGCAGTACTTC. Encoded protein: CASSPGKDRDYEQYF.

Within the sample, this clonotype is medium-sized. DNA of the CDR3: TGTGCCAGCAGCTTGGTAGGGGCCAGTTGGGAGACCCAGTACTTC. This sequence encodes CASSLVGASWETQYF. The gene calls are TRBV28 and TRBJ2-5; weak D call: TRBD1 (5 bases). Germline V gives CDR1 MDHEN, CDR2 SYDVKM. The CDR3 spans 15 residues. The germline V and J ends were trimmed by 6 bases and 5 bases, with 19 bases remaining between them.

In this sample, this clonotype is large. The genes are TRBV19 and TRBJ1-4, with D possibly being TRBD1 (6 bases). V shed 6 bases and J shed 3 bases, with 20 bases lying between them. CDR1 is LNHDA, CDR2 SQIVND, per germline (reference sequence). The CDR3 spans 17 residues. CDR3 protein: CASSPGASDPANEKLFF. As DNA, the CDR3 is TGTGCCAGTAGCCCGGGGGCATCCGACCCAGCTAATGAAAAACTGTTTTTT.

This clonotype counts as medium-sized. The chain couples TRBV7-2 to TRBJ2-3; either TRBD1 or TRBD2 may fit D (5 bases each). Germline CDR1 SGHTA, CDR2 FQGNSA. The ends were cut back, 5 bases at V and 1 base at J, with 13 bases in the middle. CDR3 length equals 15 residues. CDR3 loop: CASSPWGYGTDTQYF. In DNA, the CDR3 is TGTGCCAGCAGCCCGTGGGGGTACGGCACAGATACGCAGTATTTT.

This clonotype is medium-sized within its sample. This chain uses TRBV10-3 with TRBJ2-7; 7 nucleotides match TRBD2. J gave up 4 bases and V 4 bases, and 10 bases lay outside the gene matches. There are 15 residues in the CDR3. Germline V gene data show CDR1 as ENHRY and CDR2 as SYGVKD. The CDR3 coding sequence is TGTGCCATCAGTGCCGCCGGGGCTAGCGGATACGAGCAGTACTTC. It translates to CAISAAGASGYEQYF.

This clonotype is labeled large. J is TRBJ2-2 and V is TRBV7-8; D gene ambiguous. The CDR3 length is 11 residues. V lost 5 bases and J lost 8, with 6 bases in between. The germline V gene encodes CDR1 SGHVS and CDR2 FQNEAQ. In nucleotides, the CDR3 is TGTGCCAGCAGCCGCGAAGGGGAGCTGTTTTTT. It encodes CASSREGELFF. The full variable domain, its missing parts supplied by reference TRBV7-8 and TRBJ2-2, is GAGVSQSPRYKVAKRGQDVALRCDPISGHVSLFWYQQALGQGPEFLTYFQNEAQLDKSGLPSDRFFAERPEGSVSTLKIQRTQQEDSAVYLCASSREGELFFGEGSRLTVL.

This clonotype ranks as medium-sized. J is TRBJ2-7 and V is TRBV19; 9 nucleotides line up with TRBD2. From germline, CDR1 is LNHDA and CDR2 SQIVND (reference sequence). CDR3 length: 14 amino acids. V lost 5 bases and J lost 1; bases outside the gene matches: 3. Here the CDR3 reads CASSLAGPSYEQYF. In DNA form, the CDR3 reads TGTGCCAGTAGTCTAGCGGGGCCGTCCTACGAGCAGTACTTC.

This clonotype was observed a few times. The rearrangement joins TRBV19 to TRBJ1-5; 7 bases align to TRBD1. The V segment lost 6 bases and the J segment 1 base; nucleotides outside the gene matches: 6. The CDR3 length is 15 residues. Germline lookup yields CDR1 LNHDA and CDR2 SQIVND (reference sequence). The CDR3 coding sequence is TGTGCCAGTAGCAAGGGGACAGCAAGCAATCAGCCCCAGCATTTT. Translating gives CASSKGTASNQPQHF.

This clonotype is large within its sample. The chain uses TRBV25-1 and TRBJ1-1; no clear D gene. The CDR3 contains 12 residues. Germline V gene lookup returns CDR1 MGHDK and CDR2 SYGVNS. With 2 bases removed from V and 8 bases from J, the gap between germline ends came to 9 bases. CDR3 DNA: TGTGCCAGCAGTGAAGGAGGCGGAGAAGCTTTCTTT. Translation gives CASSEGGGEAFF. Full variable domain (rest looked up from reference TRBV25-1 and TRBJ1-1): EADIYQTPRYLVIGTGKKITLECSQTMGHDKMYWYQQDPGMELHLIHYSYGVNSTEKGDLSSESTVSRIRTEHFPLTLESARPSHTSQYLCASSEGGGEAFFGQGTRLTVV.

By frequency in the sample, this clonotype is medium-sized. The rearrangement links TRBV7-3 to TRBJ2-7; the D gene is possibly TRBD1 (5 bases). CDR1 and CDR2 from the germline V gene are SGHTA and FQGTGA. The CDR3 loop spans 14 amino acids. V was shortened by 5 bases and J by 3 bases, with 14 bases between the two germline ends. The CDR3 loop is CASSPMGQVYEQYF. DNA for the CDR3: TGTGCCAGCAGCCCAATGGGGCAGGTCTACGAGCAGTACTTC.

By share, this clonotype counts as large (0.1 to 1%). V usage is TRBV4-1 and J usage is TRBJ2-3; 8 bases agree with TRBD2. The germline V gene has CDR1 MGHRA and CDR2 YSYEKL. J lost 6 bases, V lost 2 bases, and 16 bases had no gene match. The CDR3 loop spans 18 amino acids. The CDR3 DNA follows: TGCGCCAGCAGCCAAAGGGGTCCTCTTACGGGGGGGCACGATACGCAGTATTTT. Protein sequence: CASSQRGPLTGGHDTQYF.

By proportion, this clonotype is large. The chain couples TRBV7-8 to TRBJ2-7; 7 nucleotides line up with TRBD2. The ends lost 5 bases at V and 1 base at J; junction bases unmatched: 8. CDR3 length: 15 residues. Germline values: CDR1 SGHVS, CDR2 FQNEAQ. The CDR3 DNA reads TGTGCCAGCAGCCCGGTCCAGCGGGGTTCCTACGAGCAGTACTTC. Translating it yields CASSPVQRGSYEQYF.

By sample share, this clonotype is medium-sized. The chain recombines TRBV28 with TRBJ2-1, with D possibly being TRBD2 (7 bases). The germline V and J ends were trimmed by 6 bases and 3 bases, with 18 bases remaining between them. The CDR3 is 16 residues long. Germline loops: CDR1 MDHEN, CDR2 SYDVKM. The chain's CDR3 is CASRGRGGAVYNEQFF. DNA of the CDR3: TGTGCCAGCAGAGGACGCGGGGGCGCCGTCTACAATGAGCAGTTCTTC.

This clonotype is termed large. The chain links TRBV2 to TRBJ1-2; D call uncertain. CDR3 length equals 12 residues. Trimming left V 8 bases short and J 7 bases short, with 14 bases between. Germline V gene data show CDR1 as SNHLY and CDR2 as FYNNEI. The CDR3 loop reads CASDTFKGGYTF. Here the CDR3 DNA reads TGTGCCAGCGACACGTTCAAGGGTGGCTACACCTTC.

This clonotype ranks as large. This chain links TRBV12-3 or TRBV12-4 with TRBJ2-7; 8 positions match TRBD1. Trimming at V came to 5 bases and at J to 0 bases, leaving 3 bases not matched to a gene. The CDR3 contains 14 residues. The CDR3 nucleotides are TGTGCCAGCAGTGGACAGGGAAGCTCCTACGAGCAGTACTTC. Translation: CASSGQGSSYEQYF.

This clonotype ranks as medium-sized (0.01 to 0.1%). The CDR3 nucleotides are TGTGCCAGCAGTGCGTCAGATACGCAGTATTTT. Its protein product is CASSASDTQYF. This rearrangement joins TRBV2 to TRBJ2-3; no reliable D call. V lost 4 bases and J lost 4, with 3 bases in between. This CDR3 region has 11 residues. Germline V CDR1 and CDR2: SNHLY, FYNNEI. Looking up the rest from reference TRBV2 and TRBJ2-3 gives the full variable domain: EPEVTQTPSHQVTQMGQEVILRCVPISNHLYFYWYRQILGQKVEFLVSFYNNEISEKSEIFDDQFSVERPDGSNFTLKIRSTKLEDSAMYFCASSASDTQYFGPGTRLTVL.

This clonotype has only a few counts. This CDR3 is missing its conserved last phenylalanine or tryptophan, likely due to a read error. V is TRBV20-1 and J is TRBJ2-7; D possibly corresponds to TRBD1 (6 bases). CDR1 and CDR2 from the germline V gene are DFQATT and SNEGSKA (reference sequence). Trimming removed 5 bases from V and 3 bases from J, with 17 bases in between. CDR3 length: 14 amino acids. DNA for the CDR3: TGCAGTGCTTTGACCTCGGACAGTTACTACGAGCAGTACCTC. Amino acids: CSALTSDSYYEQYL.

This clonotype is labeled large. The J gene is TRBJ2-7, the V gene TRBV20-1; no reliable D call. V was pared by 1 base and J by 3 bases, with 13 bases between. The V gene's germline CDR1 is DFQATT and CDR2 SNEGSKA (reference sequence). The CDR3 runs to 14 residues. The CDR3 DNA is TGCAGTGCTAGAGTTTTGGCAGGAGACTACGAGCAGTACTTC. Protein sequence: CSARVLAGDYEQYF.

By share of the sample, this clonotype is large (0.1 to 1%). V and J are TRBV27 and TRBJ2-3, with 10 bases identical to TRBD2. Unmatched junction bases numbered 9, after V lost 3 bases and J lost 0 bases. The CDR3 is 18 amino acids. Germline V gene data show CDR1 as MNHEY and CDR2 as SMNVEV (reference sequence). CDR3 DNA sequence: TGTGCCAGCAGTTTCTTTAAAAGCGGGGGGGGAAGCACAGATACGCAGTATTTT. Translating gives CASSFFKSGGGSTDTQYF.

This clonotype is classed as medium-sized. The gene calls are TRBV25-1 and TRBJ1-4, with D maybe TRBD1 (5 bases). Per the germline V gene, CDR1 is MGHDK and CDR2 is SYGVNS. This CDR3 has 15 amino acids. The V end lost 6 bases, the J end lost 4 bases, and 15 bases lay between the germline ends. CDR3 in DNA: TGTGCCAGCAGGGGGGACGGCGGAGGTAATGAAAAACTGTTTTTT. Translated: CASRGDGGGNEKLFF. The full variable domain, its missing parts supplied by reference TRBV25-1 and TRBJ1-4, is EADIYQTPRYLVIGTGKKITLECSQTMGHDKMYWYQQDPGMELHLIHYSYGVNSTEKGDLSSESTVSRIRTEHFPLTLESARPSHTSQYLCASRGDGGGNEKLFFGSGTQLSVL.

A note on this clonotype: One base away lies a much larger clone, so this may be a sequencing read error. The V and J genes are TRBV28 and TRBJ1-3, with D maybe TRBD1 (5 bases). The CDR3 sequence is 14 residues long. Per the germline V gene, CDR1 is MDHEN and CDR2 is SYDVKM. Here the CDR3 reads CASGDRASGDTIYF. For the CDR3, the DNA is TGTGCCAGCGGCGACAGAGCCTCTGGAGACACCATATATTTT.

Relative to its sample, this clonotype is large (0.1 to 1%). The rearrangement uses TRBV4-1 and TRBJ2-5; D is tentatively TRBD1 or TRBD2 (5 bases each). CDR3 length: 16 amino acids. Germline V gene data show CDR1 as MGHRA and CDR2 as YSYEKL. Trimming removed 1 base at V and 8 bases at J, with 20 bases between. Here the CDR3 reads CASSQVGRSDPGTQYF. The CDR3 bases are TGCGCCAGCAGCCAAGTGGGACGGAGTGACCCAGGAACCCAGTACTTC.

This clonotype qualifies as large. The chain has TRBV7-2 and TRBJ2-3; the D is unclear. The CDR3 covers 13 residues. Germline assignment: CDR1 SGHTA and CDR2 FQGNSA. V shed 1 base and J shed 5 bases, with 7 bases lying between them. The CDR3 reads CASSLVSRDTQYF. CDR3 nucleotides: TGTGCCAGCAGCTTAGTTTCCCGAGATACGCAGTATTTT.